A single sample is the source of the 9 T cell receptor beta chains below, sequenced in a study of blood T cell repertoires in COVID-19. Only in-frame clones appear in the TCRdb table, and some are missing; sequencing was by immunoSEQ multiplex PCR. The table lists hundreds of thousands of clones, roughly nine tenths of them singletons, with 2% to 3% in the top ten. Sequencing was carried out using PBMCs or T cells enriched from blood (not recorded which). The receptors originated from a man aged 55 to 69 who had recovered from COVID-19.

This clone has just a few counts. The chain couples TRBV5-6 to TRBJ2-3; 10 nucleotides match TRBD2. V dropped 3 bases and J dropped 6; count of bases not matched to a gene: 10. The CDR3 runs to 16 residues. Looked up from germline, CDR1 is SGHDT and CDR2 is YYEEEE. The CDR3 DNA reads as TGTGCCAGCAGCTCTCTAAGAGCGGGGGGGCGGGATACGCAGTATTTT. It translates to CASSSLRAGGRDTQYF.

The rearrangement links TRBV29-1 to TRBJ2-1; 7 bases match TRBD1. Germline CDR1 reads SQVTM; CDR2 reads ANQGSEA. V lost 3 bases, J lost 10 bases, and 9 bases stayed unmatched. The CDR3 runs to 13 residues. CDR3 sequence: CSVDETGLGEQFF. CDR3 nucleotides: TGCAGCGTTGATGAGACAGGGCTTGGAGAGCAGTTCTTC.

The V gene is TRBV2, the J gene TRBJ1-2; 9 nucleotides line up with TRBD1. Losses at the gene ends were 8 bases for V and 5 bases for J; bases not matched to a gene: 3. The CDR3 totals 12 residues. From germline, CDR1 is SNHLY and CDR2 FYNNEI. CDR3: CASGQGSYGYTF. CDR3 DNA: TGTGCCAGCGGACAGGGGTCGTATGGCTACACCTTC. The full variable domain, in which reference TRBV2 and TRBJ1-2 provide the parts outside the CDR3, is EPEVTQTPSHQVTQMGQEVILRCVPISNHLYFYWYRQILGQKVEFLVSFYNNEISEKSEIFDDQFSVERPDGSNFTLKIRSTKLEDSAMYFCASGQGSYGYTFGSGTRLTVV.

As regards this clone: Other DNA sequences in the sample encode the same CDR3. This chain joins TRBV6-1 and TRBJ1-2, with TRBD1 as a possible D gene (5 bases). The V gene's germline CDR1 is MNHNS and CDR2 SASEGT. V was clipped by 1 base and J by 4 bases, with 7 bases between them. The CDR3 contains 13 residues. In DNA, the CDR3 is TGTGCCAGCAGTGAAGGGGGCCTCTATGGCTACACCTTC. Amino acids: CASSEGGLYGYTF.

CDR3 sequence: CASSGPFNYGYTF. The CDR3 DNA reads TGTGCCAGCAGCGGGCCCTTTAACTATGGCTACACCTTC. V is TRBV3-1 (or the pseudogene TRBV3-2) and J is TRBJ1-2; D gene unclear. The germline gives CDR1 LGHDT, CDR2 YNNKEL (reference sequence). V was cut by 5 bases and J by 1 base, with 8 bases left in between. The CDR3 totals 13 residues.

The V and J genes are TRBV18 and TRBJ1-1; 8 nucleotides line up with TRBD1. The junction had 5 bases not matched to a gene; V was cut back by 2 bases and J by 0 bases. Looked up from germline, CDR1 is KGHSH and CDR2 is LQKENI. The length of the CDR3 is 16 residues. The CDR3 bases are TGTGCCAGCTCACCATACAGGGGGGGGCTGAACACTGAAGCTTTCTTT. It specifies CASSPYRGGLNTEAFF.

This chain links TRBV10-3 with TRBJ2-5; unclear D gene. CDR1 ENHRY and CDR2 SYGVKD come from the germline V gene. CDR3 length equals 16 residues. The V end lost 0 bases, the J end lost 2 bases, and 13 bases lay between the germline ends. The CDR3 protein is CAISESPLAVQETQYF. In DNA form, the CDR3 reads TGTGCCATCAGTGAGTCGCCGTTAGCCGTTCAAGAGACCCAGTACTTC.

This sequence joins TRBV5-1 and TRBJ2-7; 8 positions match TRBD1. Losses at the gene ends were 5 bases for V and 3 bases for J; bases not matched to a gene: 1. The CDR3 runs 12 residues. The germline V gene encodes CDR1 SGHRS and CDR2 YFSETQ. CDR3 sequence: CASRGQGYEQYF. The DNA for the CDR3 is TGCGCCAGCAGAGGACAGGGCTACGAGCAGTACTTC.

This chain connects TRBV6-5 to TRBJ1-5, with no clear D. The CDR3 totals 14 residues. V lost 8 bases and J lost 0, with 11 bases in between. Germline values: CDR1 MNHEY, CDR2 SVGAGI. This CDR3 reads CASREQSSNQPQHF. The CDR3 coding sequence is TGTGCCAGCCGGGAACAGAGTAGCAATCAGCCCCAGCATTTT.